Below, 9 T cell receptor beta chains from the same sample are listed, as sequenced in a study of T cells in Graves' hyperthyroidism and ophthalmopathy. Amplification yielded TCR beta CDR3 regions, with RNA transcripts as the source. An initial round of RT-PCR targeting the TCR CDR3 relied on the HTBI primer set. TCRdb used MiXCR to reprocess the multiplex PCR reads, holding one entry per CDR3 protein. This sample carries 500,000 to 650,000 distinct CDR3 sequences, more than 14% of them seen once, and the ten largest clones take 12%. Sequencing input: blood. Receptor source: a woman in her fifties or sixties with Graves' ophthalmopathy.

The table lists this clonotype with many counts. This chain joins TRBV14 and TRBJ2-3, with D perhaps matching TRBD1 (6 bases). The length of the CDR3 is 14 residues. Trimming stripped 0 bases from V and 9 bases from J, with 13 bases between. Germline V gene data show CDR1 as SGHDN and CDR2 as FVKESK. CDR3 in amino acids: CASSQDIGRGTQYF. Here the CDR3 DNA reads TGTGCCAGCAGCCAAGATATCGGCAGGGGCACGCAGTATTTT.

J is TRBJ2-3 and V is TRBV14; 10 bases agree with TRBD2. Trimming took 2 bases from V and 4 from J; bases not matched to a gene: 9. The CDR3 is made up of 17 amino acids. From germline, CDR1 is SGHDN and CDR2 FVKESK. The chain's CDR3 is CASSQLLAGVFADTQYF. CDR3 nucleotide sequence: TGTGCCAGCAGCCAACTGCTAGCGGGAGTATTCGCAGATACGCAGTATTTT.

Ten or more counts support this clonotype. The rearrangement joins TRBV18 to TRBJ2-5; TRBD1 matches 7 bases. The CDR3 runs to 14 residues. Losses at the gene ends were 2 bases for V and 1 base for J; bases not matched to a gene: 1. Germline values: CDR1 KGHSH, CDR2 LQKENI. In nucleotides, the CDR3 is TGTGCCAGCTCACCAAACAGGGGCCAAGAGACCCAGTACTTC. Its protein product is CASSPNRGQETQYF.

In this sample, this clonotype turned up many times. The chain is built from TRBV5-1 and TRBJ1-1; 7 positions match TRBD1. The CDR3 loop spans 14 amino acids. J gave up 4 bases and V 4 bases, and 7 bases lay outside the gene matches. Germline CDR1 reads SGHRS; CDR2 reads YFSETQ. The CDR3 protein is CASSGTGDVTEAFF. DNA for the CDR3: TGCGCCAGCAGCGGAACAGGGGATGTCACTGAAGCTTTCTTT.

The DNA of the CDR3 is TGTGCCAGCAGCGTAGAGGGGGGAAGCTCCTACAATGAGCAGTTCTTC. It codes for CASSVEGGSSYNEQFF. The chain has TRBV9 and TRBJ2-1; either TRBD1 or TRBD2 may fit D (6 bases each). Per germline, CDR1 SGDLS and CDR2 YYNGEE. This CDR3 comprises 16 residues. V was cut by 0 bases and J by 0 bases, with 10 bases left in between.

This clonotype was found many times. This chain joins TRBV28 and TRBJ2-7; 10 bases are a match to TRBD1. The V and J ends lost 3 bases and 1 base, in that order; junction bases with no gene match: 3. This CDR3 contains 15 residues. Germline values: CDR1 MDHEN, CDR2 SYDVKM. The CDR3 spells CASSFDRGLSYEQYF. The CDR3, as DNA: TGTGCCAGCAGTTTCGACAGGGGGCTATCCTACGAGCAGTACTTC.

V gene TRBV15 combines with J gene TRBJ2-1, with 8 nucleotides matching TRBD1. CDR1 LNHNV and CDR2 YYDKDF come from the germline V gene (reference sequence). The ends lost 6 bases at V and 2 bases at J; junction bases unmatched: 0. This CDR3 is 13 amino acids long. CDR3 in DNA: TGTGCCACCAGGGGACAGGCCTACAATGAGCAGTTCTTC. Translated, it gives CATRGQAYNEQFF.

This clonotype showed up many times. J is TRBJ1-1 and V is TRBV7-2, with 7 bases fitting TRBD1. Germline trimming cut 5 bases from V and 1 base from J; bases unmatched to any gene: 4. CDR1 is SGHTA, CDR2 FQGNSA, per germline. The CDR3 is 14 residues long. The CDR3 nucleotides read TGTGCCAGCAGCACCCGGACAGGGAACACTGAAGCTTTCTTT. Amino acids: CASSTRTGNTEAFF.

A few counts support this clonotype. The V gene is TRBV10-3, the J gene TRBJ2-1, with 16 bases identical to TRBD2. In germline, CDR1 is ENHRY, CDR2 SYGVKD. V trimming: 6 bases; J trimming: 8 bases; junction bases outside the gene matches: 4. The CDR3 is 15 amino acids. CDR3 nucleotides: TGTGCCATCAGAACCGGGACTAGCGGGAGGGATGAGCAGTTCTTC. Translated, it gives CAIRTGTSGRDEQFF.